The clone carrying this T cell receptor (beta chain) was counted a few times. The sample is drawn from a study of blood T cell repertoires in COVID-19. Measured with immunoSEQ multiplex PCR; TCRdb has only the in-frame clones, and not every one. The table records about 300,000 clones, 75% to 90% of them present only once. This CDR3 region has 16 residues. Trimming took 1 base from V and 6 from J, leaving 16 bases between them. The V gene's germline CDR1 is SGHTA and CDR2 FQGTGA. The clonotype was recovered from a woman aged 45-65 years with COVID-19, enrolled during active disease. The gene calls are TRBV7-3 and TRBJ2-1, with D maybe TRBD2 (6 bases). Sequencing was performed on peripheral blood. The CDR3 DNA reads as TGTGCCAGCAGCTTAAAACCGGGAGAAGAGACCAATGAGCAGTTCTTC. This translates into CASSLKPGEETNEQFF.